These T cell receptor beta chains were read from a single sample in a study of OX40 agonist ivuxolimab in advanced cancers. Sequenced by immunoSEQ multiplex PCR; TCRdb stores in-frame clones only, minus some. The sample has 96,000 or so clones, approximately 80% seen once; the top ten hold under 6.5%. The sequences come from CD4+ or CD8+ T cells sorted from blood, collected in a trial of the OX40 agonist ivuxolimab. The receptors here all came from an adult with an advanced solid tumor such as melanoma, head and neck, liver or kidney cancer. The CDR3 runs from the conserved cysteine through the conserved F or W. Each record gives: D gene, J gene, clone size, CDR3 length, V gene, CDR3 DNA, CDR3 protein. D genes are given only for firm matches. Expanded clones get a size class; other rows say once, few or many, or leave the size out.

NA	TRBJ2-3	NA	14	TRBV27	TGTGCCAGCAGTTTATCCGGACCAATGGATACGCAGTATTTT	CASSLSGPMDTQYF
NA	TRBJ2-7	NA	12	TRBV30	TGTGCCTGGAGTCGCGGGTCCTACGAGCAGTACTTC	CAWSRGSYEQYF
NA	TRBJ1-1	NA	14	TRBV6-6	TGTGCCAGCAGCAACACAGGGTGGGCCACTGAAGCTTTCTTT	CASSNTGWATEAFF
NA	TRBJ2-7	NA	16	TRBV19	TGTGCCAGTAGGAAAAGACATCTTAGGGATAATGCCGAGCAGTACTTC	CASRKRHLRDNAEQYF
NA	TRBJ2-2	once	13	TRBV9	TGTGCCAGCAGCGTAGTTCCCACCGGGGAGCTGTTTTTT	CASSVVPTGELFF
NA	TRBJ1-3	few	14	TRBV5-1	TGCGCCAGCAGCCCGGGTAGCTCTGGAAACACCATATATTTT	CASSPGSSGNTIYF
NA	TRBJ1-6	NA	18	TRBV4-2	TGTGCCAGCAGCCAAGATGCAGGGACTAGCTCCTATAATTCACCCCTCCACTTT	CASSQDAGTSSYNSPLHF
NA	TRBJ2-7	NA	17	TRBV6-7	TGTGCCAGCAGTTACTCGAGGACCTTCGTCGTCCTCTACGAGCAGTACTTC	CASSYSRTFVVLYEQYF
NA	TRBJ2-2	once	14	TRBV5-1	TGCGCCAGCAGCAAGGTCGCGAACACCGGGGAGCTGTTTTTT	CASSKVANTGELFF
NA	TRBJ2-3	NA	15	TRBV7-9	TGTGCCAGCAGCTTAGAAGGAAGTGGGATGCATACGCAGTATTTT	CASSLEGSGMHTQYF
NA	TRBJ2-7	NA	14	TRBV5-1	TGCGCCAGCAGCTTGCAAGGCAGGGAGAGCGAGCAGTACTTC	CASSLQGRESEQYF
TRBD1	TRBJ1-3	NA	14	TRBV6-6	TGTGCCAGCAGCCCCAGGGGGCCTGGAAACACCATATATTTT	CASSPRGPGNTIYF
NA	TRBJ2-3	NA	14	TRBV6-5	TGTGCCAGCAGGCCTCGGACTTACACAGATACGCAGTATTTT	CASRPRTYTDTQYF
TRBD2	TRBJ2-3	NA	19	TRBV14	TGTGCCAGCAGCCACCGGGGACTAGTGGGCACGGGTCGCACAGATACGCAGTATTTT	CASSHRGLVGTGRTDTQYF
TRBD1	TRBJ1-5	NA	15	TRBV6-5	TGTGCCAGCTCCGGGACAGGAGTAGGAGATCAGCCCCAGCATTTT	CASSGTGVGDQPQHF
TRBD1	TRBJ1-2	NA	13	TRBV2	TGTGCCAGCAGTAGGACAGGGGACTATGGCTACACCTTC	CASSRTGDYGYTF
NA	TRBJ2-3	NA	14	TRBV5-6	TGTGCCAGCAGCTTGGGGGGGGCCGCAGATACGCAGTATTTT	CASSLGGAADTQYF
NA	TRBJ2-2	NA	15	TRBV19	TGTGCCAGTAGTTTCAAGGACGGATTCCCCGGGGAGCTGTTTTTT	CASSFKDGFPGELFF
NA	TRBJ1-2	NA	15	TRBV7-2	TGTGCCAGCAGCTTAGATCGGGGGGCGAACTATGGCTACACCTTC	CASSLDRGANYGYTF
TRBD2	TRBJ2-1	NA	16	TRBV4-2	TGTGCCAGCAGCCAAGGGGCTAGCGGTGGGTACAATGAGCAGTTCTTC	CASSQGASGGYNEQFF
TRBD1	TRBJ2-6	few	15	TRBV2	TGTGCCGGGGCCGAAGGGGGCATCAGGGCCAACGTCCTGACTTTC	CAGAEGGIRANVLTF
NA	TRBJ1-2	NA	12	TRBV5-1	TGCGCCAGTAGACAGGATAACTATGGCTACACCTTC	CASRQDNYGYTF
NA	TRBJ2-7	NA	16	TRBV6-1	TGTGCCAGCAGTGGGCCCCGGGGTCCCAACTCCTACGAGCAGTACTTC	CASSGPRGPNSYEQYF
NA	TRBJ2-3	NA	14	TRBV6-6	TGTGCCAGCAGCGGGAGTGGAGGCACAGATACGCAGTATTTT	CASSGSGGTDTQYF
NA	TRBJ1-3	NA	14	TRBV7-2	TGTGCCAGCAGCTTAGACCGTCTAGGAAACACCATATATTTT	CASSLDRLGNTIYF
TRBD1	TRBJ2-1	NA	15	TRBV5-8	TGTGCCAGCAGCCCCGGGACAGGGAAAGACAATGAGCAGTTCTTC	CASSPGTGKDNEQFF
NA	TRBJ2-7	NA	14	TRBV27	TGTGCCAGCAGTTTAGTTGGGGGTCCCTACGAGCAGTACTTC	CASSLVGGPYEQYF
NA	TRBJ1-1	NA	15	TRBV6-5	TGTGCCAGCAGTTACAGAAACACAGCGAACACTGAAGCTTTCTTT	CASSYRNTANTEAFF
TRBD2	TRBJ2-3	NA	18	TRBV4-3	TGCGCCAGCAGCCAATCTAGCGGGGGGGCCCCCCTCGCGGATACGCAGTATTTT	CASSQSSGGAPLADTQYF
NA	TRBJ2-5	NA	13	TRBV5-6	TGTGCCAGCAGCGAGGGTCTTCAAGAGACCCAGTACTTC	CASSEGLQETQYF
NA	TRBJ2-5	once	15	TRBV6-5	TGTGCCAGCAGTTCACCACAGGGAAGCGCGGAGACCCAGTACTTC	CASSSPQGSAETQYF